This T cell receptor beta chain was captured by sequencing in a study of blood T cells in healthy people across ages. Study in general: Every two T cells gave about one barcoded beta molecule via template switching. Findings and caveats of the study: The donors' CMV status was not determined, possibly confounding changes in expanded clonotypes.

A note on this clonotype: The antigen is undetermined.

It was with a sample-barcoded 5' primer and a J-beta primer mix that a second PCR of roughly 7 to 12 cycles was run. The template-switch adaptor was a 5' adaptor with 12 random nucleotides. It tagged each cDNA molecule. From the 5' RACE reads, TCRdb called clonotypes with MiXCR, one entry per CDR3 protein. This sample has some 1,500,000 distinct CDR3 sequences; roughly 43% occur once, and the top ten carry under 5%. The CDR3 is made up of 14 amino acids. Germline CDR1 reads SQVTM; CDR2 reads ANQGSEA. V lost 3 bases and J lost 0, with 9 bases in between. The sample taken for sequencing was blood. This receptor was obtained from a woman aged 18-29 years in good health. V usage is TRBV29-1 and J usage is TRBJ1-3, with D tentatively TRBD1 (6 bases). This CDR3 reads CSVDKGDSGNTIYF. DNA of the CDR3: TGCAGCGTTGATAAGGGGGACTCTGGAAACACCATATATTTT.